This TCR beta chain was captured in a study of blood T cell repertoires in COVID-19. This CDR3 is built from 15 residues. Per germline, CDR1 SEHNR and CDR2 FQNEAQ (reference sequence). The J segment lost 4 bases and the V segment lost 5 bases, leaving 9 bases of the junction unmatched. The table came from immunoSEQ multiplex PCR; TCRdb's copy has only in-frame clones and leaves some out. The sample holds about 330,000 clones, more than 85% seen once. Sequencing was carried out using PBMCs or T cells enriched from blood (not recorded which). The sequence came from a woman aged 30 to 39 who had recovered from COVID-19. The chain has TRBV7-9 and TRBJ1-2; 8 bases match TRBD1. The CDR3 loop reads CASSIGQGGVYGYTF. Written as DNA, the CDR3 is TGTGCCAGCAGCATCGGACAGGGAGGGGTCTATGGCTACACCTTC.